This T cell receptor beta chain was recorded in a study of cytomegalovirus exposure and HLA in healthy donors listed by TCRdb under 2017. With regard to the full study: An earlier analysis of some 600 of the donors reported approximately 260 Gb of sequence data and 95 million to 120 million unique TCR beta sequences obtained from roughly 180 million T cells. Roughly 300 gigabases of sequencing data and tens of millions of unique TCR sequences made up an early release that covered 500 to 650 HLA-typed donors. The genetic ancestry cluster associated with self-reported Caucasian donors included roughly four fifths of the roughly 400 genotyped donors. The study aimed to test whether cataloging public T cell receptors could reveal signatures of past pathogen exposure. Using immunosequencing, the study profiled T cell repertoires from around 680 subjects and related those repertoires to cytomegalovirus serostatus. Besides the first cohort of hundreds of subjects, a separate validation cohort made up of around 120 different subjects was used. To predict cytomegalovirus infection status, the study brought together high-throughput TCR immunosequencing, statistical association of individual TCRs with disease status, and machine learning. A later analysis re-examined previously published TCR beta repertoires from about 700 donors and added high-resolution HLA genotyping to investigate patterns of TCR occurrence. In the later analysis, no new phenotypic data were used to find candidate immune exposures; instead, reliance was placed on TCR beta sequences and their occurrence across donors. An earlier analysis of 450 to 750 of the donors used high-throughput TCR beta sequencing to judge whether each TCR beta V gene segment behaved as functional or pseudogenic. Donor age, sex, ethnicity and CMV serostatus were compiled alongside the repertoire data. In a later genetic analysis, genome-wide SNP genotypes for about three fifths of the 666 donors were used, and that subset was treated as a discovery cohort. All discovery cohort repertoires had been generated using a single sequencing platform. HLA typing included class I and class II loci at four-digit resolution. Typing coverage varied by locus: 629-630 donors for A, B, C, DRB1 and DQB1; roughly 560 for DQA1; about 590 for DPA1; roughly 450 for DPB1. Because of strong linkage in the cohort, roughly five DR-DQ haplotypes were treated as single units for association and clustering. On average, roughly 200,000 unique TCR beta nucleotide sequences were sequenced per donor among 398 genotyped donors of the cohort, with roughly 19% of those sequences being non-productive.

The cohort comprised 710 or so healthy bone marrow donors. At the time of sampling, every cohort member was nominally healthy, though immune exposures that went unrecorded were likely present. The donor was CMV seronegative and belonged to the group of 352 seronegative cohort members. A peripheral blood sample was provided by each donor, and peripheral blood mononuclear cells were used for TCR beta sequencing. Genomic DNA extraction from the blood cell samples was performed with the Qiagen DNeasy Blood Extraction Kit. As for this clone: No cognate antigen has been identified for it. No base quality information exists; no much larger clone differs at one position.

V was cut back by 0 bases and J by 6 bases, leaving a gap of 10 bases between them. CDR1 and CDR2, looked up from the germline V gene, are LGHNA and YSLEER. Reading from cysteine to phenylalanine, the CDR3 counts 14 amino acids. Solely the CDR3 DNA is kept, with 42 bases framed from the first base. The protocol used for the library was the immunoSEQ multiplex PCR assay. The multiplex PCR relied on a mix of 60 forward primers for TCR Vbeta segments and 13 reverse primers for TCR Jbeta segments. A multiplex PCR assay on genomic DNA amplified the CDR3 region of rearranged TCR beta genes. Amplified TCR beta libraries were sequenced as 87-base-pair reads on the Illumina HiSeq System. The original pipeline was this. A later analysis tallied around 80 million unique TCR beta chains across the 666 repertoires, and around 10 million of those chains were shared by two or more donors. A nearest-neighbor algorithm error-corrected the raw reads and collapsed the reads into unique sequences, merging closely related sequences to remove PCR and sequencing errors. To assign V, D and J gene segments, CDR3 sequences were aligned to IMGT reference sequences. Each retained sequence needed at least a six-nucleotide match to both a V gene segment and a J gene segment. A rearrangement counted as productive if the CDR3 had no stop codons and remained in frame with V and J, and every other rearrangement counted as non-productive. CDR3 was defined according to IMGT convention as the region running from the second conserved V-encoded cysteine to the conserved J-encoded phenylalanine. Sequences without an unambiguous match to a single V gene segment were excluded from the earlier analysis of almost 600 of the donors. In an earlier analysis of 587 of the donors, V segments were called functional above 56.7% productive rearrangements and were called segregating when the between-donor standard deviation exceeded 5%. A statistical classification framework was built to diagnose cytomegalovirus status from the catalog of TCR beta chain sequences. In a later analysis, V and J genes were assigned by comparing TCR nucleotide sequences against IMGT/GENE-DB human TR gene sequences. Using the TCRdist pipeline, a later analysis assigned CDR3 sequences along with most-parsimonious VDJ recombination scenarios. In a later analysis, each TCR beta chain was defined by its CDR3 amino acid sequence together with its V-gene family, and reads lacking a unique V-gene family were excluded. A later analysis removed several hundred highly shared, low-generation-probability nucleotide sequences to deal with suspected cross-contamination and a sequencing artifact. A later analysis calculated a clonal expansion index for each public chain from normalized within-repertoire ranks of inferred template counts. A later analysis computed generation probabilities with a VDJ recombination model fitted to out-of-frame rearrangements, and checked the results against IGoR. In a later analysis, hypergeometric tests were used to score TCR-TCR, TCR-HLA and TCR-CMV co-occurrence, with a repertoire-size bias correction applied to TCR pairs. False discovery rates were estimated in a later analysis by permuting HLA or CMV assignments 20 times. In a later analysis, co-occurring TCRs were grouped with DBSCAN, and TCRdist sequence similarity was added when clustering was performed within HLA-allele-positive subsets. Co-occurrence clustering excluded repertoires with fewer than 30,000 or more than 120,000 public chains, plus five with anomalous nucleotide sharing. Drawn from immuneACCESS, this table holds only the in-frame rearrangements with V and J called that TCRdb kept. Clones are partly lost; checked studies trace under half to an unresolved V gene and leave the rest unexplained. The V and J calls and clone size were taken over from that table, and D and trimming were inferred from the DNA. The sample data list about 88,000 clones, and around 89% of these were observed just once. The ten largest account for 2% to 2.5% of the sample.

Broader findings and caveats from the paper: A later analysis reported that several top co-occurrence clusters appeared linked to parvovirus B19, influenza, CMV and Epstein-Barr virus. The classifier was reported to diagnose cytomegalovirus status with high specificity and sensitivity in both the original and validation cohorts. Seventeen rarely observed V segments, including chromosome 9 orphons, were excluded from the earlier analysis of about 500 of the donors because counts were too low. When HLA alleles, especially DR and DQ, strongly co-occurred, attributing TCR associations to individual alleles was difficult. This cohort had only TCR beta chains sequenced, and the lack of alpha or paired-chain data limited which features could be detected. Roughly uniform sequencing depth across donors was assumed in presence/absence analyses, although this assumption may not hold. A group of highly shared sequence variants was considered likely to be a technical artifact of the sequencing pipeline. A later genetic analysis reported fewer N-insertions in productive TCRs among donors in an Asian-associated ancestry cluster than the roughly 690-donor mean. Linkage disequilibrium might explain the correlated functional status among segregating V segments, but an unknown experimental factor could not be excluded. In a later analysis, the rate of TCR association differed among HLA loci, with DRB1 alleles having the most associated TCRs and HLA-C alleles having the fewest. The authors suggested that the approach could potentially be extended to other disease states and immunological phenotypes. For the cohort, immune exposure information was limited to CMV serostatus. In the study, 150 to 200 TCR beta chains were listed as associated with cytomegalovirus. At a false discovery rate of 0.05, a later analysis linked some 17,000 TCR beta sequences to specific HLA alleles. In a later analysis, most CMV-associated TCR beta chains were found to appear HLA-restricted, with HLA associations seemingly driven largely by CMV exposure. In an earlier analysis of 450 to 750 of the donors, most TCR beta V segments appeared in productive rearrangements about 87% or about 30% of the time, broadly matching IMGT annotations. Some IMGT-functional V segments, including TRBV6-2 and TRBV6-3, could not be distinguished by the 87-base-pair reads and were therefore excluded. A further reported finding was that TCR beta sequences accurately predicted the HLA-A and HLA-B alleles for most subjects in the first cohort. A few of the identified cytomegalovirus-associated TCR beta chains were confirmed in vitro to be specific for cytomegalovirus antigens. A later analysis found that HLA-associated TCR beta chains were more clonally expanded and had lower generation probabilities than equally common non-associated chains. Because HLA typing was unavailable for some donors at each locus, only the typed subset was used in association tests. V-gene and J-gene trimming of TCR beta chains was associated with a missense DCLRE1C variant in a later genetic analysis, and the association was replicated in an independent cohort. Most TCR sequences were seen in very few donors, while some public TCRs were found in many individuals.

The sequence joins TRBV4-3 to TRBJ2-3, with the D gene call left open. This receptor was identified in a man younger than 35 in good health and CMV-seronegative. Source material: PBMCs. The CDR3 protein: CASSQDHHQDTQYF. The sequence in DNA is TGCGCCAGCAGCCAAGATCACCACCAGGATACGCAGTATTTT.